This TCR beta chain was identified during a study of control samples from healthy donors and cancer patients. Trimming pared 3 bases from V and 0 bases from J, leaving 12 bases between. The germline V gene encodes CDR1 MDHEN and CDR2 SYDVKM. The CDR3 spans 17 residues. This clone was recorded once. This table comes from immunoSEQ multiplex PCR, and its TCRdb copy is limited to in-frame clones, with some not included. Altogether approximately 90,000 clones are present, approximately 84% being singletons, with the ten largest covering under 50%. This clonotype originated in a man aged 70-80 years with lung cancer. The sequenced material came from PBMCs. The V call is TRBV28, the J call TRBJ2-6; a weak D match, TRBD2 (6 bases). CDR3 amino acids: CASSLGGWISGANVLTF. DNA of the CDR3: TGTGCCAGCAGTTTGGGAGGCTGGATCTCTGGGGCCAACGTCCTGACTTTC.